One sample yielded the 13 T cell receptor beta chains listed below, sequenced in a study of T cells after yellow fever vaccination. MiXCR was run by TCRdb on the 5' RACE reads, yielding one entry per CDR3 protein. The data show about 550,000 distinct CDR3 sequences, 15% to 20% seen once. This specimen was PBMCs, taken 15 days after the yellow fever booster vaccination. Every receptor here comes from a man younger than 40 who received the YFV17D yellow fever vaccine.

The chain is built from TRBV7-2 and TRBJ1-4, with TRBD1 as a possible D gene (5 bases). The CDR3 sequence is 16 residues long. Trimming took 0 bases from V and 14 from J, leaving 22 bases between them. The germline gives CDR1 SGHTA, CDR2 FQGNSA. The CDR3 loop reads CASSLAAGTALERLFF. The CDR3 DNA reads as TGTGCCAGCAGCTTAGCAGCCGGGACGGCCCTCGAAAGGCTGTTTTTT.

V usage is TRBV6-1 and J usage is TRBJ2-6; 7 bases map to TRBD2. This CDR3 has 18 residues. Germline V gene data show CDR1 as MNHNS and CDR2 as SASEGT. The trim removed 1 base at V and 5 bases at J, leaving 11 bases unmatched. CDR3 residues: CASSEGRGVSSWANVLTF. In DNA form, the CDR3 reads TGTGCCAGCAGTGAAGGTCGGGGGGTGAGTTCCTGGGCCAACGTCCTGACTTTC.

This clonotype was observed a handful of times. This chain uses TRBV6-5 with TRBJ1-1; 7 bases map to TRBD1. The length of the CDR3 is 15 residues. The germline V gene encodes CDR1 MNHEY and CDR2 SVGAGI. V shed 2 bases and J 9 bases; nucleotides not matched to a gene: 12. The CDR3 DNA reads TGTGCCAGCAGTTACAGTCTAGGGGGCGTTCTCAAAGCTTTCTTT. Residues: CASSYSLGGVLKAFF.

The rearrangement links TRBV15 to TRBJ2-3, with 8 bases that match TRBD2. Germline CDR1 LNHNV, CDR2 YYDKDF (reference sequence). This CDR3 region has 20 residues. The junction had 21 bases not matched to a gene; V was cut back by 4 bases and J by 3 bases. The CDR3 loop is CATSKIPRTSIGPVTDTQYF. In nucleotides, the CDR3 is TGTGCCACCAGCAAAATTCCTCGGACTAGCATCGGTCCAGTGACAGATACGCAGTATTTT. Full variable domain (missing parts from reference TRBV15 and TRBJ2-3): DAMVIQNPRYQVTQFGKPVTLSCSQTLNHNVMYWYQQKSSQAPKLLFHYYDKDFNNEADTPDNFQSRRPNTSFCFLDIRSPGLGDTAMYLCATSKIPRTSIGPVTDTQYFGPGTRLTVL.

The chain recombines TRBV7-2 with TRBJ2-7; unclear D gene. The V and J ends lost 7 bases and 6 bases respectively, with 16 bases between them. Per germline, CDR1 SGHTA and CDR2 FQGNSA. The CDR3 loop spans 13 amino acids. CDR3 sequence reads: CASTFPARLEQYF. CDR3 sequence (DNA): TGTGCCAGCACGTTCCCCGCCCGACTCGAGCAGTACTTC.

This clonotype was detected only once. V and J are TRBV5-4 and TRBJ2-6; TRBD1 might be the D (6 bases). CDR3 length: 19 amino acids. V lost 0 bases and J lost 4, with 20 bases in between. Germline V gene sequence: CDR1 SGHNT, CDR2 YYREEE (reference sequence). The CDR3 DNA is TGTGCCAGCAGCTTGGCAAAATCACTTAGGGGGTCAGGGGCCAACGTCCTGACTTTC. Its translation is CASSLAKSLRGSGANVLTF.

This clonotype was detected only a few times. The V and J genes are TRBV29-1 and TRBJ2-7; tentative D call: TRBD1 (7 bases). This CDR3 has 16 residues. Germline V gene sequence: CDR1 SQVTM, CDR2 ANQGSEA. Trimming shortened V by 6 bases and J by 1 base, and 22 bases separated the two germline ends. The CDR3 nucleotides read TGCAGCGTCGCACTCGAGGAGGGGGCACGATCCTACGAGCAGTACTTC. Its translation is CSVALEEGARSYEQYF.

The genes are TRBV2 and TRBJ2-7, with TRBD1 matching 8 bases. CDR3 size: 14 residues. Germline V gene sequence: CDR1 SNHLY, CDR2 FYNNEI. Losses at the gene ends were 7 bases for V and 2 bases for J; bases not matched to a gene: 7. CDR3 DNA sequence: TGTGCCAGCACCCCGGGACAGGCCCCCTACGAGCAGTACTTC. It is translated as CASTPGQAPYEQYF.

This clonotype was observed a few times. The CDR3 loop is CSVAGGSQETQYF. The CDR3 DNA reads TGCAGCGTAGCCGGTGGCAGTCAAGAGACCCAGTACTTC. The V gene is TRBV29-1, the J gene TRBJ2-5; D not certain. The CDR3 totals 13 residues. The germline V gene has CDR1 SQVTM and CDR2 ANQGSEA. Trimming took off 6 bases at V and 2 bases at J, with 13 bases between the two ends.

This clonotype has only one observation. The genes are TRBV12-3 or TRBV12-4 and TRBJ2-2; D uncertain. Trimming took 2 bases from V and 4 from J, leaving 8 bases between them. This CDR3 comprises 14 residues. The DNA of the CDR3 is TGTGCCAGCAGTTTAAGGGCAGTCACCGGGGAGCTGTTTTTT. Translated, it gives CASSLRAVTGELFF.

This clonotype occurred a few times. The chain employs TRBV19 and TRBJ2-1, with 7 bases matching TRBD2. CDR3 length: 14 residues. V lost 6 bases, J lost 1 base, and 3 bases stayed unmatched. CDR1 LNHDA and CDR2 SQIVND come from the germline V gene (reference sequence). The CDR3 DNA reads TGTGCCAGTAGAGTCGGGGGGTCCTACAATGAGCAGTTCTTC. The encoded protein is CASRVGGSYNEQFF.

The V call is TRBV10-3, the J call TRBJ2-3; tentatively, D is TRBD2 (7 bases). V lost 6 bases, J lost 4 bases, and 20 bases lay in between. The CDR3 is 16 residues long. Germline V gene data show CDR1 as ENHRY and CDR2 as SYGVKD. CDR3 sequence (DNA): TGTGCCATCAGCACCGGACTAGGACAGAGAGCAGATACGCAGTATTTT. Translated: CAISTGLGQRADTQYF.

The chain carries TRBV10-3 and TRBJ2-5; 7 bases are shared with TRBD1. Trimming at V came to 0 bases and at J to 5 bases, leaving 3 bases not matched to a gene. CDR1 and CDR2 from the germline V gene are ENHRY and SYGVKD. The CDR3 extends over 14 amino acids. The DNA for the CDR3 is TGTGCCATCAGTGAGTCGGACAGGCCGGAGACCCAGTACTTC. Translating it yields CAISESDRPETQYF.